This T cell receptor beta chain is drawn from a study of T cells in Graves' hyperthyroidism and ophthalmopathy. Concerning this clonotype itself: Antigen: not known.

Amplification yielded TCR beta CDR3 regions, with RNA transcripts as the source. Initially, a first-round RT-PCR of the TCR CDR3 employed the HTBI primer set. One entry per CDR3 protein, called by TCRdb with MiXCR from the multiplex PCR reads. Here the sample spans 530,000 or so distinct CDR3 sequences, approximately 25% being singletons. General study findings and limits: Appearing also in blood were most of the thyroid clonotypes expanded above 0.001.

The TCR comes from a woman under 40 with Graves' ophthalmopathy. What was sequenced was blood.

CDR3 loop: CASSADSWHSSGNTIYF. DNA of the CDR3: TGTGCCAGCAGTGCGGACAGCTGGCATTCCTCTGGAAACACCATATATTTT. V is TRBV27 and J is TRBJ1-3, with D perhaps TRBD1 (6 bases). Germline-derived CDR1 and CDR2 are MNHEY and SMNVEV (reference sequence). The V end was cut by 5 bases, the J end by 0 bases, with 17 bases between. The CDR3 has 17 residues.